The 22 T cell receptor beta chains reported below all come from one sample, sequenced in a study of post-analysis software for immune sequencing data (dated by TCRdb to between 2014 and 2016). The antigens these receptors bind are not known. Library preparation was by PCR. The sequencer was an Illumina HiSeq 2500. To reduce PCR and sequencing biases, unique molecular identifiers were incorporated into the TCR beta cDNA libraries. TCRdb trimmed the raw reads at Q25, called clones with MiXCR and kept productive beta chains. Rows merge per CDR3 protein into single entries with the most common DNA and genes. The sample profile shows about 430,000 distinct CDR3 sequences; about 39% of them were found once. The top ten clones comprise approximately 7.7% of the sample. The paper as a whole reports these results and caveats: Roughly 5 TRBV segments, including TRBV5-6, TRBV5-1 and TRBV20-1, were significantly more frequent in patients than controls.

The sample consisted of blood. The source is a girl aged 2 to 9 with multiple sclerosis.

This clonotype was found a few times. This chain joins TRBV6-1 and TRBJ2-1; tentative D call: TRBD2 (6 bases). Trimming removed 8 bases at V and 7 bases at J, with 21 bases between. The CDR3 sequence is 15 residues long. In germline, CDR1 is MNHNS, CDR2 SASEGT. Here the CDR3 reads CASGLSGGAWNEQFF. The CDR3 DNA reads TGTGCCAGCGGGTTGAGCGGAGGGGCCTGGAATGAGCAGTTCTTC.

CDR3 coding DNA: TGCAGTGGTACTAGTGGAGAGACCCAGTACTTC. Its protein is CSGTSGETQYF. The genes are TRBV20-1 and TRBJ2-5; a possible D gene is TRBD2 (5 bases). The V end was cut by 7 bases, the J end by 4 bases, with 10 bases between. CDR3 length equals 11 residues. Germline V gene data show CDR1 as DFQATT and CDR2 as SNEGSKA (reference sequence).

V usage is TRBV5-1 and J usage is TRBJ2-1, with 8 nucleotides matching TRBD2. The germline V gene has CDR1 SGHRS and CDR2 YFSETQ. V lost 3 bases to trimming and J lost 12 bases; unmatched junction nucleotides: 20. CDR3 length: 17 amino acids. DNA of the CDR3: TGCGCCAGCAGCTCTCAAGCGGCGGGGGGTAGTATATTTTCGCAGTTCTTC. Residues: CASSSQAAGGSIFSQFF.

This chain uses TRBV9 with TRBJ1-1, with D uncertain. Germline CDR1 and CDR2: SGDLS and YYNGEE. Trimming shortened V by 0 bases and J by 0 bases, and 6 bases separated the two germline ends. The CDR3 has 14 residues. This chain's CDR3 is CASSVEGLNTEAFF. CDR3 in DNA: TGTGCCAGCAGCGTAGAGGGATTGAACACTGAAGCTTTCTTT.

This clonotype was observed a few times. The chain links TRBV7-3 to TRBJ2-3; TRBD2 matches at 14 bases. The V gene end was trimmed by 5 bases and the J gene end by 3 bases; junction bases not matched to a gene: 10. CDR1 is SGHTA and CDR2 is FQGTGA in the germline V gene. The CDR3 is made up of 18 amino acids. The CDR3 sequence is CASSLGTSGSGGTDTQYF. CDR3 DNA sequence: TGTGCCAGCAGCCTGGGGACTAGCGGGAGTGGGGGTACAGATACGCAGTATTTT.

The chain uses TRBV3-1 and TRBJ1-2; 7 bases align to TRBD1. V gave up 4 bases and J gave up 2 bases; unmatched junction bases: 13. Germline lookup yields CDR1 LGHDT and CDR2 YNNKEL (reference sequence). The CDR3 is 17 residues long. CDR3 coding DNA: TGTGCCAGCAGCCCAAGACAGGGTTCCCTTCAAAACTATGGCTACACCTTC. It encodes CASSPRQGSLQNYGYTF.

The chain employs TRBV7-9 and TRBJ2-3; D is ambiguous. The CDR3 totals 15 residues. Looked up from germline, CDR1 is SEHNR and CDR2 is FQNEAQ (reference sequence). V shed 6 bases and J shed 4 bases, with 17 bases lying between them. CDR3 protein: CASRPRPVEPDTQYF. The CDR3 DNA follows: TGTGCCAGCAGACCAAGACCAGTCGAACCAGATACGCAGTATTTT.

The sample holds a few counts of this clonotype. The chain employs TRBV12-3 or TRBV12-4 and TRBJ2-7; D may be TRBD1 or TRBD2 (5 bases each). This CDR3 has 15 amino acids. Trimming left V 8 bases short and J 0 bases short, with 17 bases between. The CDR3 loop reads CASVSNKGSSYEQYF. DNA for the CDR3: TGTGCCAGCGTATCGAACAAGGGGAGCTCCTACGAGCAGTACTTC.

This clonotype has just a few counts. This chain links TRBV29-1 with TRBJ2-7; possibly TRBD1 or TRBD2 for D (7 bases each). Trimming took 1 base from V and 3 from J, leaving 19 bases between them. This CDR3 is 16 amino acids long. The germline V gene has CDR1 SQVTM and CDR2 ANQGSEA. The CDR3 sequence is CSVEGSPTGRGYEQYF. The CDR3 nucleotides are TGCAGCGTTGAAGGGTCCCCGACAGGGAGGGGCTACGAGCAGTACTTC.

On this clonotype itself: A junction end diverges from the germline sequence, so it may reflect a read error. The J gene is TRBJ2-3, the V gene TRBV6-4; D perhaps matches TRBD1 (8 bases). CDR1 MRHNA and CDR2 SNTAGT come from the germline V gene. The CDR3 is 17 amino acids. CDR3 region: CASSASGQGGRADTRYF. The CDR3 DNA is TGTGCCAGCAGTGCCTCTGGACAGGGAGGGAGGGCAGATACGCGGTATTTT.

This clonotype has a count of ten or more. The V call is TRBV12-3 or TRBV12-4, the J call TRBJ2-7, with unresolved D. With 3 bases removed from V and 3 bases from J, the gap between germline ends came to 9 bases. The CDR3 extends over 13 amino acids. This chain's CDR3 is CASSFLGIYEQYF. The CDR3 DNA is TGTGCCAGCAGTTTCCTAGGGATCTACGAGCAGTACTTC.

This clonotype has just a few counts. The gene calls are TRBV7-3 and TRBJ2-5; D is undetermined. V was clipped by 4 bases and J by 5 bases, with 8 bases between them. CDR1 and CDR2 from the germline V gene are SGHTA and FQGTGA. This CDR3 comprises 12 residues. DNA for the CDR3: TGTGCCAGCAGCTCAAGACCGGAGACCCAGTACTTC. This sequence encodes CASSSRPETQYF. Based on the CDR3 plus reference TRBV7-3 and TRBJ2-5, the full variable domain is GAGVSQTPSNKVTEKGKYVELRCDPISGHTALYWYRQSLGQGPEFLIYFQGTGAADDSGLPNDRFFAVRPEGSVSTLKIQRTERGDSAVYLCASSSRPETQYFGPGTRLLVL.

This chain joins TRBV29-1 and TRBJ2-7; TRBD2 matches at 9 bases. The CDR3 totals 14 residues. Germline values: CDR1 SQVTM, CDR2 ANQGSEA. V was clipped by 2 bases and J by 1 base; unmatched bases: 3. The CDR3 spells CSVELAGLSYEQYF. In nucleotides, the CDR3 is TGCAGCGTTGAACTAGCGGGACTATCCTACGAGCAGTACTTC.

The chain couples TRBV5-1 to TRBJ2-1, with TRBD1 as a possible D gene (7 bases). V lost 6 bases and J lost 0, with 25 bases in between. Germline values: CDR1 SGHRS, CDR2 YFSETQ. The CDR3 runs to 19 residues. The CDR3 is CASNPQGNRAGHSYNEQFF. In nucleotides, the CDR3 is TGCGCCAGCAACCCACAGGGGAACAGAGCGGGCCACTCCTACAATGAGCAGTTCTTC.

This chain's CDR3 is CASSLLQGTEAFF. The CDR3 DNA sequence: TGCGCCAGCAGCTTATTGCAGGGCACTGAAGCTTTCTTT. The chain uses TRBV5-1 and TRBJ1-1, with a tentative D call TRBD1 (5 bases). This CDR3 has 13 amino acids. The germline V and J ends were trimmed by 2 bases and 4 bases, with 9 bases remaining between them. The germline V gene has CDR1 SGHRS and CDR2 YFSETQ.

The genes are TRBV7-6 and TRBJ2-7; tentatively, D is TRBD2 (6 bases). Near its end, the DNA agrees better with TRBJ2-5, so the J call may be wrong. Germline V gene lookup returns CDR1 SGHVS and CDR2 FNYEAQ. The CDR3 spans 13 residues. CDR3 bases: TGTGCCAGCAGCTTGCCGGGAGAGGCGACCCAGTACTTC. Amino acids: CASSLPGEATQYF.

This chain uses TRBV6-5 with TRBJ2-3; TRBD2 matches at 12 bases. The V gene end was trimmed by 1 base and the J gene end by 0 bases; junction bases not matched to a gene: 5. The CDR3 is 18 residues long. The germline CDR1 and CDR2 sequences are MNHEY and SVGAGI. CDR3 bases: TGTGCCAGCAGTTACTTCGGACTAGCGGGAACTAGCACAGATACGCAGTATTTT. Translation gives CASSYFGLAGTSTDTQYF.

The rearrangement uses TRBV7-2 and TRBJ2-7, with 13 bases fitting TRBD2. The assigned J gene may be wrong: the sequence end matches TRBJ2-5 better. This CDR3 spans 15 amino acids. CDR1 SGHTA and CDR2 FQGNSA come from the germline V gene. The CDR3 loop is CASSFGTSGMETQYF. The DNA of the CDR3 is TGTGCCAGCAGCTTTGGGACTAGCGGGATGGAGACCCAGTACTTC.

The gene calls are TRBV7-9 and TRBJ2-5, with 11 positions matching TRBD2. Losses at the gene ends were 4 bases for V and 11 bases for J; bases not matched to a gene: 12. The CDR3 is made up of 15 amino acids. Germline lookup yields CDR1 SEHNR and CDR2 FQNEAQ (reference sequence). The CDR3 nucleotides read TGTGCCAGCAGCTCGCTAGAGACTAGCGGGGTGGGGCAGTACTTC. As protein: CASSSLETSGVGQYF.

This sequence joins TRBV2 and TRBJ2-1; the D gene is possibly TRBD1 (5 bases). CDR1 SNHLY and CDR2 FYNNEI come from the germline V gene. Trimming pared 11 bases from V and 5 bases from J, leaving 13 bases between. The CDR3 loop spans 12 amino acids. This CDR3 reads CALKSGNNEQFF. DNA of the CDR3: TGTGCCCTGAAATCAGGGAACAATGAGCAGTTCTTC.

The genes are TRBV20-1 and TRBJ2-5, with TRBD2 identical over 11 bases. The CDR3 consists of 15 residues. CDR1 is DFQATT and CDR2 is SNEGSKA in the germline V gene (reference sequence). V was clipped by 5 bases and J by 2 bases; unmatched bases: 7. The CDR3 sequence: CSAGVSGGGQETQYF. In DNA, the CDR3 is TGCAGTGCTGGCGTTAGCGGGGGGGGACAAGAGACCCAGTACTTC.

This clonotype was picked up a small number of times. V usage is TRBV28 and J usage is TRBJ2-7; tentative D call: TRBD1 (6 bases). Germline CDR1 and CDR2: MDHEN and SYDVKM. This CDR3 region has 15 residues. The V end was cut by 6 bases, the J end by 1 base, with 16 bases between. This CDR3 reads CASRRTGSRSYEQYF. The DNA for the CDR3 is TGTGCCAGCAGACGCACAGGGTCGAGATCCTACGAGCAGTACTTC.